One sample yielded the 13 T cell receptor beta chains listed below, sequenced in a study of T cell repertoires in cytomegalovirus infection. TCRdb re-analysed the reads in MiXCR, keeping a single row per CDR3 protein. Among over 85,000 distinct CDR3 sequences listed, about 17% were seen once. Sequencing was performed on PBMCs. All receptors come from a human donor in good health (CMV status not recorded). Some clones in this sample may be carry-over from other donors' samples.

There are many counts of this clonotype. J is TRBJ2-6 and V is TRBV7-8, with TRBD1 as a possible D gene (6 bases). The CDR3 loop spans 17 amino acids. Germline assignment: CDR1 SGHVS and CDR2 FQNEAQ. The V end was cut by 3 bases, the J end by 0 bases, with 12 bases between. The CDR3 nucleotides are TGTGCCAGCAGCTTTTCAGGGGAAGGCTCTGGGGCCAACGTCCTGACTTTC. This gives the protein CASSFSGEGSGANVLTF.

The chain is built from TRBV28 and TRBJ2-5; 13 positions agree with TRBD2. The CDR3 totals 17 residues. The germline V gene encodes CDR1 MDHEN and CDR2 SYDVKM. The junction had 13 bases not matched to a gene; V was cut back by 7 bases and J by 5 bases. The CDR3 spells CASTPSSLAGGEETQYF. The CDR3 nucleotides are TGTGCCAGCACCCCATCTTCACTAGCGGGGGGGGAGGAGACCCAGTACTTC.

This clonotype showed up many times. The chain carries TRBV28 and TRBJ1-1; D possibly corresponds to TRBD1 (5 bases). Trimming took off 8 bases at V and 0 bases at J, with 16 bases between the two ends. Germline V CDR1 and CDR2: MDHEN, SYDVKM. The CDR3 totals 15 residues. The CDR3 region has the DNA TGTGCCAGCTCGCAAGACAGCTTTATGAACACTGAAGCTTTCTTT. Encoded protein: CASSQDSFMNTEAFF. The variable domain in full, completed from reference TRBV28 and TRBJ1-1, reads DVKVTQSSRYLVKRTGEKVFLECVQDMDHENMFWYRQDPGLGLRLIYFSYDVKMKEKGDIPEGYSVSREKKERFSLILESASTNQTSMYLCASSQDSFMNTEAFFGQGTRLTVV.

This clonotype was observed a handful of times. The chain uses TRBV3-1 and TRBJ1-2; D is unclear. The CDR3 runs to 16 residues. Trimming removed 0 bases at V and 2 bases at J, with 13 bases between. CDR1 is LGHDT and CDR2 is YNNKEL in the germline V gene (reference sequence). CDR3 in DNA: TGTGCCAGCAGCCAAGATTCGACGGGGTCCAACTATGGCTACACCTTC. Residues: CASSQDSTGSNYGYTF.

Concerning this clonotype: The conserved final phenylalanine or tryptophan is absent from the CDR3, which likely points to a read error. The limits of the CDR3 on the DNA are not certain, so only TCRdb's listed CDR3 is given. The gene calls are TRBV6-2 or TRBV6-3 and TRBJ2-1; the table's D call TRBD1 went unverified against the DNA. The CDR3 spans 11 amino acids, including both terminal residues. Germline lookup yields CDR1 MNHEY and CDR2 SVGEGT. The CDR3 region is CASSNRDTLSA.

This clonotype was counted many times. This sequence joins TRBV6-1 and TRBJ2-5; D may be TRBD1 (6 bases). There are 15 residues in the CDR3. Germline CDR1 reads MNHNS; CDR2 reads SASEGT. Trimming took 6 bases from V and 3 from J, leaving 17 bases between them. The CDR3 coding sequence is TGTGCCAGCAGCCCCTCACCGGGGACAAAAGAGACCCAGTACTTC. It specifies CASSPSPGTKETQYF.

There are many counts of this clonotype. In DNA form, the CDR3 reads TGTGCCAGCAGCTTGACGCAGGGGGGACTTTCACCCCTCCACTTT. This translates into CASSLTQGGLSPLHF. The chain couples TRBV5-5 to TRBJ1-6; 7 bases align to TRBD1. Germline V lookup: CDR1 SGHKS, CDR2 YYEKEE (reference sequence). The CDR3 loop spans 15 amino acids. Trimming removed 1 base from V and 9 bases from J; junction bases left unmatched: 7.

This clonotype was seen many times. This rearrangement joins TRBV7-3 to TRBJ2-3; D ambiguous. The CDR3 runs 14 residues. Trimming removed 5 bases at V and 4 bases at J, with 13 bases between. Per germline, CDR1 SGHTA and CDR2 FQGTGA. The CDR3 coding sequence is TGTGCCAGCAGCCCGTCTGGTGGGGCAGATACGCAGTATTTT. This gives the protein CASSPSGGADTQYF.

There are a few counts of this clonotype. This chain uses TRBV7-9 with TRBJ2-2; tentatively, D is TRBD1 (5 bases). Germline values: CDR1 SEHNR, CDR2 FQNEAQ (reference sequence). Trimming stripped 2 bases from V and 9 bases from J, with 7 bases between. The CDR3 spans 12 residues. The chain's CDR3 is CASSLMDRELFF. CDR3 in DNA: TGTGCCAGCAGCTTAATGGACAGGGAGCTGTTTTTT.

This clonotype was seen a handful of times. J is TRBJ1-1 and V is TRBV11-3; unclear D gene. CDR1 and CDR2 from the germline V gene are SGHNT and YENEEA. V gave up 2 bases and J gave up 5 bases, with 9 bases separating them. The CDR3 totals 13 residues. For the CDR3, the DNA is TGTGCCAGCAGCTTACTTGGGGAAACTGAAGCTTTCTTT. Protein product: CASSLLGETEAFF. The full variable domain, its missing parts supplied by reference TRBV11-3 and TRBJ1-1, is EAGVVQSPRYKIIEKKQPVAFWCNPISGHNTLYWYLQNLGQGPELLIRYENEEAVDDSQLPKDRFSAERLKGVDSTLKIQPAELGDSAVYLCASSLLGETEAFFGQGTRLTVV.

The J gene is TRBJ2-5, the V gene TRBV28, with D possibly called TRBD1 or TRBD2 (5 bases each). The CDR3 loop spans 15 amino acids. V lost 4 bases and J 5 bases, leaving 17 bases between the germline ends. Germline V gene sequence: CDR1 MDHEN, CDR2 SYDVKM. This CDR3 is CASSSRRELGETQYF. The CDR3 coding sequence is TGTGCCAGCAGTTCTCGCAGGGAGCTGGGGGAGACCCAGTACTTC.

This clonotype was seen at least ten times. The gene calls are TRBV7-9 and TRBJ2-7; D gene unclear. V lost 3 bases to trimming and J lost 2 bases, with 14 bases between them. CDR1 and CDR2 (germline): SEHNR, FQNEAQ (reference sequence). This CDR3 has 15 amino acids. The CDR3 reads CASSLRRFKTYEQYF. The CDR3 DNA follows: TGTGCCAGCAGCTTGAGGAGATTCAAAACCTACGAGCAGTACTTC.

The V and J genes are TRBV7-2 and TRBJ1-2; D is unresolved. The CDR3 extends over 14 amino acids. Germline V gives CDR1 SGHTA, CDR2 FQGNSA. V was shortened by 5 bases and J by 2 bases, with 12 bases between the two germline ends. In DNA form, the CDR3 reads TGTGCCAGCAGCCGTGACCCGGGAAACTATGGCTACACCTTC. This sequence encodes CASSRDPGNYGYTF.